This T cell receptor (beta chain) came from a study of neurological immune-mediated disorders. Study observations and caveats: The study found no CDR3 amino acid sequences shared by expanded clones across subjects, suggesting private repertoires in all groups.

V lost 8 bases and J lost 0; bases outside the gene matches: 6. CDR1 is SGHTA and CDR2 is FQGNSA in the germline V gene. The CDR3 extends over 14 amino acids. In this sample, this clonotype turned up many times. Its antigen remains unknown. TCRdb called the 5' RACE reads again in MiXCR, with one record for every CDR3 protein. Here the sample spans around 66,000 distinct CDR3 sequences, roughly 4.9% being singletons. What was sequenced was PBMCs. This sequence was found in a woman aged 70-85 years with multiple sclerosis. The V and J genes are TRBV7-2 and TRBJ1-2, with 7 bases that match TRBD1. The DNA of the CDR3 is TGTGCCAGCGGCCAGGACAGGACTAACTATGGCTACACCTTC. It codes for CASGQDRTNYGYTF.